Sequencing of this TCR beta chain was carried out in a study of T cell responses to AZD1222 COVID-19 vaccine. The assay was immunoSEQ multiplex PCR, and TCRdb's table has in-frame clones only and misses some. The sample shows some 150,000 clones, approximately 94% of them seen only once. The CDR3 covers 15 residues. The germline gives CDR1 SGHNT, CDR2 YENEEA. V gave up 5 bases and J gave up 2 bases; unmatched junction bases: 6. The chain uses TRBV11-3 and TRBJ1-3; TRBD1 matches 7 bases. Sequencing used peripheral blood, obtained on day 0 of AZD1222 vaccination. The receptor comes from an adult in good health. The CDR3 here is CASSQGGTAGNTIYF. For the CDR3, the DNA is TGTGCCAGCAGCCAGGGGGGGACAGCTGGAAACACCATATATTTT.